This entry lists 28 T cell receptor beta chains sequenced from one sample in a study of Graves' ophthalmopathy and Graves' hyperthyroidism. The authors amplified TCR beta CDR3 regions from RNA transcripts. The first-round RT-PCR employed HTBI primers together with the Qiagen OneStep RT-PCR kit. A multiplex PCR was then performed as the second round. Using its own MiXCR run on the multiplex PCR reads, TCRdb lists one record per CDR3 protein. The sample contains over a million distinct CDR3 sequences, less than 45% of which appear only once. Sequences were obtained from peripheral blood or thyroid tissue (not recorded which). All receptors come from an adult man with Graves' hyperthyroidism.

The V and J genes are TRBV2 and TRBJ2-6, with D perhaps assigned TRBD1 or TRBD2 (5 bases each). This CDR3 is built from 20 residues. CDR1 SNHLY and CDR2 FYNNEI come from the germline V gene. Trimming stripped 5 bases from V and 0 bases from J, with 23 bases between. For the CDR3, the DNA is TGTGCCAGCAGTCCGTGGGCCCTCCTAGGTGGGGGCTCTGGGGCCAACGTCCTGACTTTC. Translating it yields CASSPWALLGGGSGANVLTF.

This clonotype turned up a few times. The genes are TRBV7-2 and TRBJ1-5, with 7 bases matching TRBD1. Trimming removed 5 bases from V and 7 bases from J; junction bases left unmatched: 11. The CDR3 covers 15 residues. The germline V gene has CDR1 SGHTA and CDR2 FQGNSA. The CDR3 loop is CASSRQGTRFQPQHF. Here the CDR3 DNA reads TGTGCCAGCAGCAGACAGGGCACAAGGTTCCAGCCCCAGCATTTT.

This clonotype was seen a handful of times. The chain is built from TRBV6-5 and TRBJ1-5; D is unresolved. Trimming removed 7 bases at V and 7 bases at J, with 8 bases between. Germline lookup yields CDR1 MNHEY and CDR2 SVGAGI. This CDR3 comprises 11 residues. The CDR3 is CASKGNQPQHF. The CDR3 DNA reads TGTGCCAGCAAGGGAAACCAGCCCCAGCATTTT.

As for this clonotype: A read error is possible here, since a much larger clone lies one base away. The CDR3 nucleotides are TGTGCCATCAGCACAGGGATTGGGCAGCCCCAGCATTTT. Translating it yields CAISTGIGQPQHF. J is TRBJ1-5 and V is TRBV10-3; perhaps TRBD1 as D (6 bases). In germline, CDR1 is ENHRY, CDR2 SYGVKD. The V and J ends lost 6 bases and 7 bases respectively, with 13 bases between them. This CDR3 is built from 13 residues.

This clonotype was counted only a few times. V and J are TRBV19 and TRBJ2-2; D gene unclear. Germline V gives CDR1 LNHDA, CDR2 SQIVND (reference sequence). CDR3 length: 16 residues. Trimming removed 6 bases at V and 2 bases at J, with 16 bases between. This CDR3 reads CASSNLGHINTGELFF. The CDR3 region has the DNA TGTGCCAGTAGCAACCTCGGGCACATAAACACCGGGGAGCTGTTTTTT.

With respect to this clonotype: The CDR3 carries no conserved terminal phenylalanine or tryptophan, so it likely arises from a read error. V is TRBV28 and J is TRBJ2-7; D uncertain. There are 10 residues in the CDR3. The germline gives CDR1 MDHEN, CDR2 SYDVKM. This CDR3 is CRIKGDEQYL. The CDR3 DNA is TGTCGGATAAAAGGAGACGAGCAGTACCTC.

The chain's CDR3 is CSVQPAQYTEAFF. The DNA of the CDR3 is TGCAGCGTCCAGCCGGCGCAGTACACTGAAGCTTTCTTT. The J gene is TRBJ1-1, the V gene TRBV29-1; no clear D gene. The germline V gene encodes CDR1 SQVTM and CDR2 ANQGSEA. Trimming removed 6 bases from V and 3 bases from J, with 14 bases in between. The CDR3 is made up of 13 amino acids.

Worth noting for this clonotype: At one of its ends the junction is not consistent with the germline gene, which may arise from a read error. The CDR3 nucleotides read TGTGCCAGTAGTATTGAGGGAACCTACGGGCAGTACTTC. It is translated as CASSIEGTYGQYF. The rearrangement uses TRBV19 and TRBJ2-7; maybe TRBD2 (5 bases). The CDR3 sequence is 13 residues long. CDR1 and CDR2 (germline): LNHDA, SQIVND (reference sequence). The full variable domain, its missing parts supplied by reference TRBV19 and TRBJ2-7, is DGGITQSPKYLFRKEGQNVTLSCEQNLNHDAMYWYRQDPGQGLRLIYYSQIVNDFQKGDIAEGYSVSREKKESFPLTVTSAQKNPTAFYLCASSIEGTYGQYFGPGTRLTVT.

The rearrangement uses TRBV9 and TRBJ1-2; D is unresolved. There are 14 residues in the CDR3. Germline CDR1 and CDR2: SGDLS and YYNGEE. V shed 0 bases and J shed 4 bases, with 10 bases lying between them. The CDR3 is CASSVGGRCYGYTF. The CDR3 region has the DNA TGTGCCAGCAGCGTAGGTGGGAGGTGCTATGGCTACACCTTC.

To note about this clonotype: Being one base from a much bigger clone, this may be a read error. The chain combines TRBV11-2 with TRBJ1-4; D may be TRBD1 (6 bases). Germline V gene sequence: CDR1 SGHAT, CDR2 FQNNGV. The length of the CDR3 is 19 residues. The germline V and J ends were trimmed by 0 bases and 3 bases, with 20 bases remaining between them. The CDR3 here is CASSLEGGGPLRANEKLFF. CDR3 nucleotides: TGTGCCAGCAGCTTAGAGGGAGGGGGTCCACTGAGGGCTAATGAAAAACTGTTTTTT.

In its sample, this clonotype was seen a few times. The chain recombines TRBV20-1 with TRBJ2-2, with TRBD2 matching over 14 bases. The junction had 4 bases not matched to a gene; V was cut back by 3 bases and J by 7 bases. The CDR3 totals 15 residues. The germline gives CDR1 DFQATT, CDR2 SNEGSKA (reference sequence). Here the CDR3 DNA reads TGCAGTGCTAGGGGACTAGCGGGAGCGATCGGGGAGCTGTTTTTT. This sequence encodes CSARGLAGAIGELFF.

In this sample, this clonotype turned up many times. The CDR3: CASSVGGNPQPQHF. In nucleotides, the CDR3 is TGTGCCAGCAGCGTAGGTGGCAACCCTCAGCCCCAGCATTTT. V and J are TRBV9 and TRBJ1-5; D ambiguous. The CDR3 is 14 amino acids. In germline, CDR1 is SGDLS, CDR2 YYNGEE. V lost 0 bases, J lost 6 bases, and 10 bases lay in between.

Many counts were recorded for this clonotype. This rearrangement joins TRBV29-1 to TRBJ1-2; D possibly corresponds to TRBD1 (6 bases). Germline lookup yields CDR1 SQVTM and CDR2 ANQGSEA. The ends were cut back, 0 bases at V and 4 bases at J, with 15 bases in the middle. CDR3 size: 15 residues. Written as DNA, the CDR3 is TGCAGCGTTGAAGATGGGAGTACAGGGAGCTATGGCTACACCTTC. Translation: CSVEDGSTGSYGYTF.

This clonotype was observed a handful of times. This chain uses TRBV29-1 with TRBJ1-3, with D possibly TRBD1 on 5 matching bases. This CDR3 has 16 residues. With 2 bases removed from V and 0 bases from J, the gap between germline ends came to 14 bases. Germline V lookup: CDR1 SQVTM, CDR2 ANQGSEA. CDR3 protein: CSVERGESGSGNTIYF. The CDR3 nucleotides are TGCAGCGTTGAACGAGGGGAGTCGGGCTCTGGAAACACCATATATTTT.

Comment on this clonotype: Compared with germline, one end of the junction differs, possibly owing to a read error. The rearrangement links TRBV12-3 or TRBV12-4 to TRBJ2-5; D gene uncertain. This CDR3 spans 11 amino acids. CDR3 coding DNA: TGTGCCAGCAGTTTATCAGAGACCCGGTACTTC. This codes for CASSLSETRYF.

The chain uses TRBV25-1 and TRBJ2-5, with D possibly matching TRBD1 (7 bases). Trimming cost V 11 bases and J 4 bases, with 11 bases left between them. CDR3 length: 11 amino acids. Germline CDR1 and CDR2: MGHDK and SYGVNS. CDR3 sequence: CAYRGGETQYF. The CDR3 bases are TGTGCCTACAGGGGAGGAGAGACCCAGTACTTC.

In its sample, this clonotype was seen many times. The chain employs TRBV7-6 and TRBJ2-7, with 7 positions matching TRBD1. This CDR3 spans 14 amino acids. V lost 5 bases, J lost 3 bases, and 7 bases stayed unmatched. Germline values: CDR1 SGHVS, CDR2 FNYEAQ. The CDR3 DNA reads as TGTGCCAGCAGCACCGGACAGGATGGCTACGAGCAGTACTTC. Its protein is CASSTGQDGYEQYF.

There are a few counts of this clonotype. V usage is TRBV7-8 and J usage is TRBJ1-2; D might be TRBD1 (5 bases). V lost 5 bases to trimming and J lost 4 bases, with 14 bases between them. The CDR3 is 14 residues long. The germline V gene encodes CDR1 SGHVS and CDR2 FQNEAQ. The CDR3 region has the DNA TGTGCCAGCAGCCCTGTCAGGGAAGGCTATGGCTACACCTTC. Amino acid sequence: CASSPVREGYGYTF.

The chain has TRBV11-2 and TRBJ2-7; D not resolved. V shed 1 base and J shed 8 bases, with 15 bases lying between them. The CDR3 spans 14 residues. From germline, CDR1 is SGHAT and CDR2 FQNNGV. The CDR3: CASSLGGTQSKQYF. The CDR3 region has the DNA TGTGCCAGCAGCTTAGGGGGAACCCAGTCTAAGCAGTACTTC.

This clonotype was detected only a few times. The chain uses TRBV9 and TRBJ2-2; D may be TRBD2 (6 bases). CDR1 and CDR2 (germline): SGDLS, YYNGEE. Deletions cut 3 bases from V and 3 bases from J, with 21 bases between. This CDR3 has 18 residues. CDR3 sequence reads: CASSGRRGGTSDTGELFF. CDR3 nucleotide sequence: TGTGCCAGCAGCGGGCGCCGAGGAGGGACTTCAGACACCGGGGAGCTGTTTTTT.

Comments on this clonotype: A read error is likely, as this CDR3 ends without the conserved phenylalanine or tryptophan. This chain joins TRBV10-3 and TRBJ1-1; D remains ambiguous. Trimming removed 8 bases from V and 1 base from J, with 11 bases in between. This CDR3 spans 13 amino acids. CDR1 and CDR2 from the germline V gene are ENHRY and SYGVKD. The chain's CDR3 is CAIQGLGNTEAFS. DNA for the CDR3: TGTGCCATCCAAGGGTTGGGGAACACTGAAGCTTTCTCT.

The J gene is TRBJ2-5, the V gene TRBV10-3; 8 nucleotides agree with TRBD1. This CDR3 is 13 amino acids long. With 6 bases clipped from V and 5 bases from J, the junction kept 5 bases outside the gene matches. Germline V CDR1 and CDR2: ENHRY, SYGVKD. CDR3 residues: CAIRPGQVETQYF. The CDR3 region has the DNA TGTGCCATCAGGCCGGGACAGGTGGAGACCCAGTACTTC.

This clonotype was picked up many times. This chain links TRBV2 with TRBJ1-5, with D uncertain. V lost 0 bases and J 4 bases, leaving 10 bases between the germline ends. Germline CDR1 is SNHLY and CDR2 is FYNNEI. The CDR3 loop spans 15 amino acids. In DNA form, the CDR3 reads TGTGCCAGCAGTGAAGCGGCGGCAGGTAATCAGCCCCAGCATTTT. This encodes CASSEAAAGNQPQHF. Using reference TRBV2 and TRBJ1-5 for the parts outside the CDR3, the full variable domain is EPEVTQTPSHQVTQMGQEVILRCVPISNHLYFYWYRQILGQKVEFLVSFYNNEISEKSEIFDDQFSVERPDGSNFTLKIRSTKLEDSAMYFCASSEAAAGNQPQHFGDGTRLSIL.

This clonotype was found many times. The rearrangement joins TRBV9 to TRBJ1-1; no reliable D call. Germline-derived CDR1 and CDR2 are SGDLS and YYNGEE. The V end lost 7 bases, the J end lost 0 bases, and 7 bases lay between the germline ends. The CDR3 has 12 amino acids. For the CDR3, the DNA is TGTGCCAGCGAGAAGCTGAACACTGAAGCTTTCTTT. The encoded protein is CASEKLNTEAFF.

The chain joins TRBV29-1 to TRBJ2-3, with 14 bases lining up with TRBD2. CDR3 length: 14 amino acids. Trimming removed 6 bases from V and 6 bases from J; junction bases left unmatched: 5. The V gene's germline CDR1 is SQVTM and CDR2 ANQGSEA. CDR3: CSVGLAGVDDTQYF. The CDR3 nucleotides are TGCAGCGTGGGACTAGCGGGAGTGGATGATACGCAGTATTTT.

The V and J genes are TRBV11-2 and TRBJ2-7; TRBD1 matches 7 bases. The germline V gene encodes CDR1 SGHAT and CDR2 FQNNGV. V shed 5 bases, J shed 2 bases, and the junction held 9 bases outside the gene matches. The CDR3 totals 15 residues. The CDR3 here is CASSPGTVIPYEQYF. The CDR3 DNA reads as TGTGCCAGCAGCCCCGGGACAGTTATCCCCTACGAGCAGTACTTC.

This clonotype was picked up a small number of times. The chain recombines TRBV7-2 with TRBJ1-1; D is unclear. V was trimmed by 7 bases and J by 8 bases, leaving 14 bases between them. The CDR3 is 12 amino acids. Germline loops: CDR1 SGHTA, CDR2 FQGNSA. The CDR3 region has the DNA TGTGCCAGCATTATATCAGGCACAGAAGCTTTCTTT. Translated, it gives CASIISGTEAFF.

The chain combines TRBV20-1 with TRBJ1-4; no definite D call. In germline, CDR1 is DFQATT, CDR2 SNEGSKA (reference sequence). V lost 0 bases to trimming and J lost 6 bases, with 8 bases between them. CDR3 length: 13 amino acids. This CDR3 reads CSARDPKDEKLFF. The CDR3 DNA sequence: TGCAGTGCTAGAGACCCCAAGGATGAAAAACTGTTTTTT.